The source of this TCR beta chain is a study of Ad26.COV2.S vaccination and SARS-CoV-2 variants. Findings of the study overall: It is possible that the TCR breadth and depth analyses underestimated the total T cell responses.

For this clone: The antigen is undetermined.

The sample's treatment: roughly 20 received Ad26.COV2.S at low or high dose, single or two shots; about 5 received placebo; per-sample allocation not given. Sampling happened 63 days after the first vaccine or placebo injection. This CDR3 is built from 15 residues. Germline V gene lookup returns CDR1 LNHDA and CDR2 SQIVND (reference sequence). V gave up 1 base and J gave up 2 bases, with 8 bases separating them. Profiling relied on immunoSEQ multiplex PCR, and the TCRdb table lists in-frame clones only, not all of them. The table shows hundreds of thousands of clones, with around 89% occurring only once.

The V call is TRBV19, the J call TRBJ2-2; D unresolved. The sequences come from peripheral blood, collected in a trial of Ad26.COV2.S vaccine versus placebo. The receptor comes from a person between 18 and 65 years old who received the Ad26.COV2.S COVID-19 vaccine or a placebo. The CDR3, as DNA: TGTGCCAGTAGTATAGCAAACAGCAACACCGGGGAGCTGTTTTTT. Translating it yields CASSIANSNTGELFF.